This TCR beta chain came from a study of response to subunit inactivated influenza vaccine. Each CDR3 protein is one row after TCRdb ran MiXCR on the RT-PCR reads. Here the sample spans 500,000 to 550,000 distinct CDR3 sequences, approximately 22% being singletons. These data also formed part of another study, on T cells expressing NK-cell markers. That work adds: 5'RACE template switching built TCR beta cDNA with unique molecular identifiers. It was sorted CD3+CD56+NKG2C+, CD3+CD56+NKG2C- and CD3+CD56-NKG2C+ T cells that supplied the TCR beta repertoires. Several of the experiments relied on an anti-gamma-delta TCR antibody so that only alpha-beta TCR T cells were sorted. Topping the CD3+CD56-NKG2C+ fraction as well were these clonotypes, in a few donors.

The clonotype comes from a man aged 45-65 years who received an inactivated influenza vaccine. Material: CD4+ T cells sorted from PBMCs, obtained approximately 12 days after vaccination.

The CDR3 nucleotides read TGTGCCAGCAGCTTAGGAGGGTCACGCTGGGGCTACACCTTC. The encoded protein is CASSLGGSRWGYTF. The rearrangement links TRBV7-9 to TRBJ1-2; D unclear. This CDR3 comprises 14 residues. The ends were cut back, 1 base at V and 8 bases at J, with 14 bases in the middle. Germline V gene sequence: CDR1 SEHNR, CDR2 FQNEAQ (reference sequence).